Given below is one T cell receptor (beta chain) in context. Its antigen is not identified. Data came from immunoSEQ multiplex PCR; TCRdb stores just in-frame clones and leaves some out. The sample includes 150,000 to 170,000 clones, 86% of them seen just once. CDR3 size: 12 residues. Germline CDR1 and CDR2: SNHLY and FYNNEI. V lost 4 bases and J lost 6, with 10 bases in between. This specimen comes from a study of cytomegalovirus exposure and HLA in healthy donors. Overall study results and limits: Overall, roughly 150 TCR beta chains were annotated as cytomegalovirus-associated. It was found in a later analysis that first-cohort TCR clusters tended to co-occur in the 95 to 150 validation repertoires.

The chain combines TRBV2 with TRBJ2-7; TRBD2 might be the D (5 bases). Sequences were obtained from PBMCs. This TCR came from a man between 18 and 35 years old in good health and CMV-seropositive. CDR3 DNA: TGTGCCAGCAGTGGCTCGCGGGTCGAGCAGTACTTC. Its protein product is CASSGSRVEQYF.